This T cell receptor (beta chain) is drawn from a study of T cells in Graves' hyperthyroidism and ophthalmopathy. Study outcomes and limitations: In the blood, most expanded thyroid clonotypes above 0.001 appeared as well.

Germline V gene sequence: CDR1 MDHEN, CDR2 SYDVKM. Trimming left V 7 bases short and J 6 bases short, with 16 bases between. The length of the CDR3 is 14 residues. RNA transcripts served as the template for amplifying TCR beta CDR3 regions. An initial round of RT-PCR targeting the TCR CDR3 relied on the HTBI primer set. TCRdb independently ran MiXCR on the multiplex PCR reads; one entry per CDR3 protein. The top ten clones hold about two thirds of a sample with 110,000 to 150,000 distinct CDR3 sequences, approximately 20% of them seen once. About this clonotype: Antigen specificity is unknown.

The chain links TRBV28 to TRBJ1-5; D perhaps matches TRBD1 (5 bases). The sample consisted of blood. The origin of this receptor is a woman aged 50 to 60 with Graves' hyperthyroidism that later progressed to Graves' ophthalmopathy. CDR3 protein: CASTVVQAGQPQHF. The CDR3 bases are TGTGCCAGCACCGTGGTACAGGCCGGTCAGCCCCAGCATTTT.